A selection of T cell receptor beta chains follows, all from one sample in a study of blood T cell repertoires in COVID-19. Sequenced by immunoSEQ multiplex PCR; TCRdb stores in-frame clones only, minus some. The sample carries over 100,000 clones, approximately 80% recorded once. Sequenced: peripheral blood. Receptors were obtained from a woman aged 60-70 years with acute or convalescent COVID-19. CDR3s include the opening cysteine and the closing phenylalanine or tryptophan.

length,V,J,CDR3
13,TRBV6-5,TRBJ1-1,CASSSPLNTEAFF
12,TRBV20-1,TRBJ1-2,CSASQGTYGYTF
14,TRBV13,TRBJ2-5,CASSLQGGVETQYF
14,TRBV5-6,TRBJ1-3,CASSSGTALNTIYF
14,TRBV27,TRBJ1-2,CASSFLYPGHGYTF
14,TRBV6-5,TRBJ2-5,CASSSPRGRETQYF
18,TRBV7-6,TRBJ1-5,CASSPGVRKRQGPEPQHF
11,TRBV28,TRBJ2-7,CASTTSYEQYF
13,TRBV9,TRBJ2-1,CASSEQPGNLQFF
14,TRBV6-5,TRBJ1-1,CASKVGQEAMRAFF
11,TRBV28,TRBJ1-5,CASSSYQPQHF
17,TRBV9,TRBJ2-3,CASSPNRGSGGGVTQYF
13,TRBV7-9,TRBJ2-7,CASSPDRFYEQYF
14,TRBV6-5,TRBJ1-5,CASSSGFRGQPQHF
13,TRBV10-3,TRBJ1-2,CAISESTSYGYTF
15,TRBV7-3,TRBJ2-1,CASSSRDRGENEQFF
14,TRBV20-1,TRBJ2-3,CSASRGGRTDTQYF
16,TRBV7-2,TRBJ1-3,CASSLQGLSSGNTIYF
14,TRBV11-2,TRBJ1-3,CASSWLGGGNTIYF
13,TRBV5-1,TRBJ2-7,CATARDRDYEQYF
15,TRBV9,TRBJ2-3,CASSVEGTSTDTQYF
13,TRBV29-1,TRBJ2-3,CSVGTVRGDTQYF